This T cell receptor beta chain was captured in a study of blood T cell repertoires in COVID-19. The CDR3 totals 15 residues. With 3 bases clipped from V and 6 bases from J, the junction kept 5 bases outside the gene matches. Germline-derived CDR1 and CDR2 are MNHEY and SMNVEV (reference sequence). Sequenced by immunoSEQ multiplex PCR; TCRdb stores in-frame clones only, minus some. The sample contains around 280,000 clones, around 90% of which appear only once. This clone was counted once. V gene TRBV27 combines with J gene TRBJ1-6; 7 positions agree with TRBD1. Input material: PBMCs or T cells enriched from blood (not recorded which). The clonotype was recovered from a woman between 35 and 50 years old who had recovered from COVID-19. CDR3 in DNA: TGTGCCAGCAGTTTTCGGGACAGTAGTAATTCACCCCTCCACTTT. This codes for CASSFRDSSNSPLHF.